Listed below are T cell receptor beta chains from one sample, sequenced in a study of blood T cell repertoires in COVID-19. The method was immunoSEQ multiplex PCR; TCRdb's version includes in-frame clones alone and lacks a portion of them. Among tens of thousands of clones, over 75% were seen once, and the ten largest hold around 2.9%. The sequenced sample consisted of peripheral blood. The receptor source for this set is a man at least 80 years old with acute or convalescent COVID-19. CDR3s leave out the opening cysteine and the closing phenylalanine or tryptophan. The order of the fields is V gene, J gene, CDR3 protein.

v_gene: TRBV19; j_gene: TRBJ1-5; CDR3aa: ASRRGIFSNQPQH
v_gene: TRBV5-1; j_gene: TRBJ1-5; CDR3aa: ASRGEGLGPNNQPQH
v_gene: TRBV6-5; j_gene: TRBJ1-5; CDR3aa: ASRRQGNQPQH
v_gene: TRBV7-9; j_gene: TRBJ2-7; CDR3aa: ASSPGDGSYEQY
v_gene: TRBV10-3; j_gene: TRBJ2-3; CDR3aa: AISESGTGGTDTQY
v_gene: TRBV3-1/TRBV3-2; j_gene: TRBJ1-1; CDR3aa: ASSLEVGGEAF
v_gene: TRBV5-1; j_gene: TRBJ2-7; CDR3aa: ASSKGQLYEQY
v_gene: TRBV4-2; j_gene: TRBJ1-2; CDR3aa: ASSPGGPGTYFYGYT
v_gene: TRBV5-4; j_gene: TRBJ1-2; CDR3aa: ASSLDSGSGYGYT
v_gene: TRBV5-1; j_gene: TRBJ1-3; CDR3aa: ASSLGSGSSGNTIY
v_gene: TRBV9; j_gene: TRBJ1-1; CDR3aa: ASSHGQARAF
v_gene: TRBV6-5; j_gene: TRBJ1-2; CDR3aa: ATRLTGDYGYT
v_gene: TRBV7-2; j_gene: TRBJ2-3; CDR3aa: ASSLSGTITDTQY
v_gene: TRBV29-1; j_gene: TRBJ2-1; CDR3aa: SVRIRGIPGGSNNEQF
v_gene: TRBV12-5; j_gene: TRBJ1-1; CDR3aa: ASGGDSINTEAF
v_gene: TRBV6-6; j_gene: TRBJ1-2; CDR3aa: ASNRQGWDYGYT
v_gene: TRBV7-9; j_gene: TRBJ2-3; CDR3aa: ASSSSGSKTDTQY
v_gene: TRBV10-3; j_gene: TRBJ2-7; CDR3aa: AISERDTTYEQY
v_gene: TRBV9; j_gene: TRBJ1-4; CDR3aa: ASSLRTGGFEKLF
v_gene: TRBV6-2/TRBV6-3; j_gene: TRBJ1-1; CDR3aa: ASSYQGSNTEAF
v_gene: TRBV9; j_gene: TRBJ2-7; CDR3aa: ASSLSGRDEQY
v_gene: TRBV12-5; j_gene: TRBJ2-1; CDR3aa: ASGLVRAAGGTYNEQF
v_gene: TRBV7-2; j_gene: TRBJ2-2; CDR3aa: ASSFLGGDYTGELF
v_gene: TRBV25-1; j_gene: TRBJ1-6; CDR3aa: ASSEPRQGANSPLH
v_gene: TRBV19; j_gene: TRBJ1-1; CDR3aa: ASRLDRGSFAF
v_gene: TRBV5-1; j_gene: TRBJ1-2; CDR3aa: ASSSSQPYGYT
v_gene: TRBV11-2; j_gene: TRBJ1-1; CDR3aa: ASSLVGGWDTEAF
v_gene: TRBV5-1; j_gene: TRBJ1-2; CDR3aa: ASSLDSTYGYT
v_gene: TRBV2; j_gene: TRBJ2-1; CDR3aa: ASSGVGWEVHEQF
v_gene: TRBV6-5; j_gene: TRBJ2-3; CDR3aa: ASLGRGRDTQY
v_gene: TRBV19; j_gene: TRBJ2-7; CDR3aa: ASRFRDEQY
v_gene: TRBV27; j_gene: TRBJ2-2; CDR3aa: ASSLRRGDTGELF
v_gene: TRBV7-9; j_gene: TRBJ1-4; CDR3aa: ASSPLGQKPNEKLF
v_gene: TRBV29-1; j_gene: TRBJ1-5; CDR3aa: SVSSPNQPQH
v_gene: TRBV19; j_gene: TRBJ1-2; CDR3aa: ASSPTGWDGYT